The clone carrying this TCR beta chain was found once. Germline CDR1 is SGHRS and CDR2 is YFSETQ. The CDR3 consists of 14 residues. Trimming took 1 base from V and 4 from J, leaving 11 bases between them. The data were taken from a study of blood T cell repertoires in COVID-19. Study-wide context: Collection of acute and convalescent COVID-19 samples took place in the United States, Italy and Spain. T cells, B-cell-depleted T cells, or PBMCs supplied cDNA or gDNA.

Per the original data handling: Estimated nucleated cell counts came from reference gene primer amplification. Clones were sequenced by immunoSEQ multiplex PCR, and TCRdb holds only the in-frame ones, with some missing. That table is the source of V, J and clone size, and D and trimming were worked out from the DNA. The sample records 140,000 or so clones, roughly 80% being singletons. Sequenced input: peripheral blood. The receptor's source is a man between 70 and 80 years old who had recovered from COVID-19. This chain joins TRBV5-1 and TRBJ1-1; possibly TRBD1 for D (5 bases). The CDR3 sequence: CASSLSTGGTEAFF. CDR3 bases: TGCGCCAGCAGCTTGTCTACCGGGGGCACTGAAGCTTTCTTT.